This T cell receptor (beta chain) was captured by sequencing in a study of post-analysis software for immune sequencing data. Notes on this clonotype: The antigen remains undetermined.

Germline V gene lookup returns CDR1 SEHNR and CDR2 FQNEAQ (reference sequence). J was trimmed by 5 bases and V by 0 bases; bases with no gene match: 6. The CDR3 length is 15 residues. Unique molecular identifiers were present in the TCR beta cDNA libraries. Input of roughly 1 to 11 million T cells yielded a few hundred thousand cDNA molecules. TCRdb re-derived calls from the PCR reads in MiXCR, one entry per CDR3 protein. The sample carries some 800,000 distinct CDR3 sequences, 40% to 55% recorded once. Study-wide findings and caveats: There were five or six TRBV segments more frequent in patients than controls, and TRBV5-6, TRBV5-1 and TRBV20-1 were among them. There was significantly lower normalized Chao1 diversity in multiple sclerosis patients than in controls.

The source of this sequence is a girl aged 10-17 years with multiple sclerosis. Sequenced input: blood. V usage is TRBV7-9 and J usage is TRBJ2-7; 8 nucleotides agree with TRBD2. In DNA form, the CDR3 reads TGTGCCAGCAGCTTAGCGGGAGCGGGAGTGAACGAGCAGTACTTC. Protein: CASSLAGAGVNEQYF.